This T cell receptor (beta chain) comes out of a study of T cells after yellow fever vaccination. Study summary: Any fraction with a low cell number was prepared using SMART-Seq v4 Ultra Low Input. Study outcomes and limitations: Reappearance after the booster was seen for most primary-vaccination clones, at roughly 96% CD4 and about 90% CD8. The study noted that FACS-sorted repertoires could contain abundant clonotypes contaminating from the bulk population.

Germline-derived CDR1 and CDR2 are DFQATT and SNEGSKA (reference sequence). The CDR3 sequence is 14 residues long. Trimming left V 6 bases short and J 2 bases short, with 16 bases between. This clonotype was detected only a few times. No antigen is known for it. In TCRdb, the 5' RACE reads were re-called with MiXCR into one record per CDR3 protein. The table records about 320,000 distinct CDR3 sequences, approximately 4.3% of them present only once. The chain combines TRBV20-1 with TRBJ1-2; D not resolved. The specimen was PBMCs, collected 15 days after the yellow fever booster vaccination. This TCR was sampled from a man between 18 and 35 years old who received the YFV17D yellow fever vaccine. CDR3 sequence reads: CSAPKPGDNYGYTF. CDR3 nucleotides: TGCAGTGCCCCCAAACCGGGAGACAACTATGGCTACACCTTC.